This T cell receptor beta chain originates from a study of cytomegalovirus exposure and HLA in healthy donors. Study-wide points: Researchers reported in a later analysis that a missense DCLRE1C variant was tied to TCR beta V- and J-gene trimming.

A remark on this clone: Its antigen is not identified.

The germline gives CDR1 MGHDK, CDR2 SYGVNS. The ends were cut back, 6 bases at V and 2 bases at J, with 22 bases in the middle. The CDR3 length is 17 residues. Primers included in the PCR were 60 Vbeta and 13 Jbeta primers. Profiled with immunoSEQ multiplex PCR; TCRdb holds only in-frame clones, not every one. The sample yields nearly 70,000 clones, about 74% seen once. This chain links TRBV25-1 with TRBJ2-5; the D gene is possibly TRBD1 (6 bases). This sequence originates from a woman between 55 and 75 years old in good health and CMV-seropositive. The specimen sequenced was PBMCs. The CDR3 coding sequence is TGTGCCAGCAGCAACCAAGCCCTTCGTAGGGGGCAAGAGACCCAGTACTTC. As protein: CASSNQALRRGQETQYF.